This entry concerns a single T cell receptor (beta chain). This specimen comes from a study of regulatory T cells in long-lasting Graves disease. The CDR3 is 12 amino acids. From germline, CDR1 is SGHAT and CDR2 FQNNGV. V was trimmed by 3 bases and J by 10 bases, leaving 10 bases between them. Construction of TCR beta libraries relied on iRepertoire HTBI primers and on Arm-PCR targeting CDR3 regions. TCRdb itself ran the multiplex PCR reads through MiXCR, one entry per CDR3 protein. The sample records approximately 400,000 distinct CDR3 sequences, over 14% being singletons. This sample's time point: newly diagnosed GD, antithyroid drugs for less than 3 months. Making the TCR library involved RNA that had been extracted from PBMCs. These records were also assigned to another study, of T cells in Graves' hyperthyroidism and ophthalmopathy.

This TCR derives from a woman aged 40 to 50 with Graves disease. V gene TRBV11-2 combines with J gene TRBJ2-1, with D perhaps being TRBD1 or TRBD2 (5 bases each). Sequences were derived from peripheral blood mononuclear cells (PBMCs), sampled at new diagnosis, from a patient treated with antithyroid drugs. CDR3 bases: TGTGCCAGCAGCTTGGGGGAGAAAGAGCAGTTCTTC. It codes for CASSLGEKEQFF.